The 20 T cell receptor beta chains reported below all come from one sample, sequenced in a study of cytomegalovirus exposure and HLA in healthy donors. The primer mix had 60 Vbeta and 13 Jbeta primers. TCRdb's copy holds only in-frame clones and misses some; the assay was immunoSEQ multiplex PCR. The sample holds 120,000 to 150,000 clones, 75% to 90% seen once. Sequencing used PBMCs. The receptors originated from a woman in her twenties or thirties in good health and CMV-seronegative.

V is TRBV5-6 and J is TRBJ1-6, with D maybe TRBD1 (5 bases). The V gene lost 0 bases and the J gene lost 6 bases, with 10 bases spanning the gap. Germline V CDR1 and CDR2: SGHDT, YYEEEE. The CDR3 spans 15 residues. The CDR3 reads CASSLDPQANSPLHF. Here the CDR3 DNA reads TGTGCCAGCAGCTTGGACCCACAGGCTAATTCACCCCTCCACTTT.

Only one count was recorded for this clone. The chain is built from TRBV29-1 and TRBJ1-2, with 7 positions matching TRBD1. The germline V gene has CDR1 SQVTM and CDR2 ANQGSEA. The length of the CDR3 is 13 residues. V lost 4 bases and J lost 0; bases outside the gene matches: 2. CDR3 amino acids: CSVAQGANYGYTF. CDR3 nucleotide sequence: TGCAGCGTTGCGCAGGGGGCTAACTATGGCTACACCTTC.

This chain uses TRBV7-2 with TRBJ2-5; 8 nucleotides agree with TRBD1. TRBJ2-7 matches the DNA end more closely, so the J call is doubtful. The CDR3 is made up of 15 amino acids. Germline V gives CDR1 SGHTA, CDR2 FQGNSA. CDR3 bases: TGTGCCAGCAGCTTCATGGACAGGGCCCTCTACGAGCAGTACTTC. Translation gives CASSFMDRALYEQYF.

This clone was observed once. The chain uses TRBV21-1 and TRBJ1-3; the table's D call TRBD1 went unverified against the DNA. TRBV21-1 is noted as a pseudogene. This CDR3 spans 16 amino acids. The CDR3 here is CASSKDGDRGAGTIYF. CDR3 nucleotide sequence: TGTGCCAGCAGCAAAGATGGGGACAGGGGGGCTGGCACCATATATTTT.

In this sample, this clone turned up a few times. The sample holds other DNA sequences that translate to the same CDR3. The CDR3 here is CAWSRVNTEAFF. The CDR3 region has the DNA TGTGCCTGGAGTCGGGTGAACACTGAAGCTTTCTTT. The rearrangement joins TRBV30 to TRBJ1-1; D remains ambiguous. V lost 2 bases, J lost 0 bases, and 4 bases lay in between. The CDR3 has 12 residues. The V gene's germline CDR1 is GTSNPN and CDR2 SVGIG (reference sequence).

The chain uses TRBV27 and TRBJ2-6; no firm D call. Germline lookup yields CDR1 MNHEY and CDR2 SMNVEV (reference sequence). V was clipped by 5 bases and J by 0 bases, with 11 bases between them. This CDR3 comprises 16 residues. CDR3 DNA: TGTGCCAGCAGTCCAGACACGAACTCTGGGGCCAACGTCCTGACTTTC. This gives the protein CASSPDTNSGANVLTF.

The J gene is TRBJ1-6, the V gene TRBV7-2; D unclear. Germline assignment: CDR1 SGHTA and CDR2 FQGNSA. This CDR3 spans 14 amino acids. The ends were cut back, 6 bases at V and 9 bases at J, with 15 bases in the middle. CDR3 in amino acids: CASRGAGNRSPLHF. In DNA form, the CDR3 reads TGTGCCAGCAGGGGCGCCGGGAATCGTTCACCCCTCCACTTT.

Worth noting for this clone: The junction differs from germline at one of its ends, possibly a read error. The V gene is TRBV2, the J gene TRBJ2-2; 7 bases line up with TRBD2. CDR3 length equals 14 residues. The germline V gene encodes CDR1 SNHLY and CDR2 FYNNEI. The CDR3 loop reads CAGSGEGRTGELFF. Written as DNA, the CDR3 is TGTGCCGGCAGTGGGGAGGGACGAACCGGGGAGCTGTTTTTT.

J is TRBJ2-3 and V is TRBV12-5; D not resolved. Germline CDR1 is LGHNT and CDR2 is FRNRAP. The CDR3 has 14 residues. The ends were cut back, 6 bases at V and 2 bases at J, with 12 bases in the middle. CDR3 in amino acids: CASGPSYLTDTQYF. In DNA, the CDR3 is TGTGCTAGTGGCCCGTCCTACCTCACAGATACGCAGTATTTT.

This clone was recorded only once. The chain carries TRBV27 and TRBJ1-4; 10 bases line up with TRBD1. V was pared by 5 bases and J by 5 bases, with 5 bases of the junction left unmatched. Germline CDR1 MNHEY, CDR2 SMNVEV (reference sequence). The CDR3 covers 15 residues. CDR3: CASSPGQGRNEKLFF. CDR3 DNA sequence: TGTGCCAGCAGTCCGGGACAGGGGAGAAATGAAAAACTGTTTTTT.

The table lists this clone with a few counts. The chain recombines TRBV5-1 with TRBJ1-1, with D perhaps matching TRBD1 (6 bases). The germline V and J ends were trimmed by 4 bases and 5 bases, with 12 bases remaining between them. Germline V gene data show CDR1 as SGHRS and CDR2 as YFSETQ. The CDR3 is made up of 13 amino acids. CDR3 region: CASSPGQGTEAFF. The CDR3 region has the DNA TGCGCCAGCAGCCCCGGCCAGGGGACTGAAGCTTTCTTT. Drawing the rest from reference TRBV5-1 and TRBJ1-1, the complete variable domain is KAGVTQTPRYLIKTRGQQVTLSCSPISGHRSVSWYQQTPGQGLQFLFEYFSETQRNKGNFPGRFSGRQFSNSRSEMNVSTLELGDSALYLCASSPGQGTEAFFGQGTRLTVV.

V and J are TRBV5-4 and TRBJ1-4; perhaps TRBD1 as D (5 bases). Trimming removed 1 base at V and 6 bases at J, with 13 bases between. This CDR3 is 15 amino acids long. Germline V gene data show CDR1 as SGHNT and CDR2 as YYREEE (reference sequence). For the CDR3, the DNA is TGTGCCAGCAGCTTGACAGGTATAGGGGATGAAAAACTGTTTTTT. Translation gives CASSLTGIGDEKLFF.

This clone was observed a single time. The V gene is TRBV7-3, the J gene TRBJ2-1; 7 bases are a match to TRBD1. This CDR3 comprises 15 residues. Per the germline V gene, CDR1 is SGHTA and CDR2 is FQGTGA. The V and J ends lost 2 bases and 9 bases, in that order; junction bases with no gene match: 10. The CDR3 loop reads CASSLGQGVSSEQFF. Here the CDR3 DNA reads TGTGCCAGCAGCTTAGGGCAGGGGGTTAGTAGTGAGCAGTTCTTC.

This chain uses TRBV18 with TRBJ2-1, with a tentative D call TRBD2 (5 bases). The germline V gene encodes CDR1 KGHSH and CDR2 LQKENI. The CDR3 loop spans 15 amino acids. Between the trimmed V and J ends, which lost 0 bases and 2 bases, there was a span of 8 bases. The CDR3 DNA reads TGTGCCAGCTCACCACCTAGCGTCCCCTACAATGAGCAGTTCTTC. Its translation is CASSPPSVPYNEQFF.

This chain connects TRBV13 to TRBJ1-1; tentatively, D is TRBD1 (5 bases). Germline-derived CDR1 and CDR2 are PRHDT and FYEKMQ (reference sequence). The length of the CDR3 is 13 residues. Trimming pared 5 bases from V and 6 bases from J, leaving 13 bases between. DNA of the CDR3: TGTGCCAGCAGCCCGCGTGGGGGGGCTGAAGCTTTCTTT. It translates to CASSPRGGAEAFF. The full variable domain, its missing parts supplied by reference TRBV13 and TRBJ1-1, is AAGVIQSPRHLIKEKRETATLKCYPIPRHDTVYWYQQGPGQDPQFLISFYEKMQSDKGSIPDRFSAQQFSDYHSELNMSSLELGDSALYFCASSPRGGAEAFFGQGTRLTVV.

The chain joins TRBV27 to TRBJ2-5; 8 nucleotides agree with TRBD1. Germline values: CDR1 MNHEY, CDR2 SMNVEV (reference sequence). Germline trimming cut 4 bases from V and 2 bases from J; bases unmatched to any gene: 12. The length of the CDR3 is 17 residues. The CDR3 loop is CASSSGTGRGWQETQYF. The CDR3 region has the DNA TGTGCCAGCAGTTCCGGGACAGGTCGAGGGTGGCAAGAGACCCAGTACTTC.

The V call is TRBV7-2, the J call TRBJ2-3, with D possibly matching TRBD2 (5 bases). The length of the CDR3 is 17 residues. Germline CDR1 SGHTA, CDR2 FQGNSA. V dropped 7 bases and J dropped 2 bases, with 22 bases sitting between them. The CDR3 is CASTLPSGGSPTDTQYF. Here the CDR3 DNA reads TGTGCCAGCACCCTTCCCTCGGGCGGGTCCCCCACAGATACGCAGTATTTT.

CDR3 bases: TGTGCCAGCAGCTTAGAATACGGGAACACTGAAGCTTTCTTT. It translates to CASSLEYGNTEAFF. The V call is TRBV7-8, the J call TRBJ1-1; D remains unclear. This CDR3 region has 14 residues. CDR1 is SGHVS, CDR2 FQNEAQ, per germline. V gave up 1 base and J gave up 1 base, with 7 bases separating them.

Notes on this clone: Other DNA sequences in the same sample also yield this CDR3. V is TRBV19 and J is TRBJ1-5, with 9 bases fitting TRBD1. There are 14 residues in the CDR3. V shed 3 bases and J 4 bases; nucleotides not matched to a gene: 1. CDR1 and CDR2 from the germline V gene are LNHDA and SQIVND (reference sequence). CDR3 amino acids: CASSMGQGNQPQHF. The DNA for the CDR3 is TGTGCCAGTAGTATGGGACAGGGAAATCAGCCCCAGCATTTT.

This clone was picked up one time. V and J are TRBV28 and TRBJ1-5, with 7 bases identical to TRBD1. Germline CDR1 is MDHEN and CDR2 is SYDVKM. The CDR3 runs to 14 residues. V lost 7 bases to trimming and J lost 4 bases; unmatched junction nucleotides: 7. Written as DNA, the CDR3 is TGTGCCAGCAAATCCGGGACAGTTAATCAGCCCCAGCATTTT. Amino acids: CASKSGTVNQPQHF.